The present TCR beta chain was sequenced within a study of response to subunit inactivated influenza vaccine. Each CDR3 protein is one row after TCRdb ran MiXCR on the RT-PCR reads. Among some 850,000 distinct CDR3 sequences listed, about a fifth were seen once. This clonotype was seen a handful of times. V lost 5 bases and J lost 6, with 8 bases in between. This CDR3 has 12 amino acids. This sample comprised PBMCs from blood, obtained 5 to 6 days after vaccination. The V call is TRBV12-3 or TRBV12-4, the J call TRBJ2-4; tentatively, D is TRBD2 (6 bases). The TCR sequence derives from a man aged 50 to 60 who received an inactivated influenza vaccine. CDR3 bases: TGTGCCAGCAGTACGGGACTAAACATTCAGTACTTC. Protein product: CASSTGLNIQYF.